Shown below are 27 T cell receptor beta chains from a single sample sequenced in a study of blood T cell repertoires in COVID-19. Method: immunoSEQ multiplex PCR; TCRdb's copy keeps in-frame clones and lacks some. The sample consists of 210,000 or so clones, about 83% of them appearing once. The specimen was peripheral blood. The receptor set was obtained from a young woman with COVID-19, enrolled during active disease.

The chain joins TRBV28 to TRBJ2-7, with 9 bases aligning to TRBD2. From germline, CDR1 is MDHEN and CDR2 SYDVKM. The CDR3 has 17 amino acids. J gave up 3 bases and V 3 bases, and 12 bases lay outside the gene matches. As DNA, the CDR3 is TGTGCCAGCAGTTTCCCACTTCGCGGGGGGGCCGACTACGAGCAGTACTTC. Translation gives CASSFPLRGGADYEQYF.

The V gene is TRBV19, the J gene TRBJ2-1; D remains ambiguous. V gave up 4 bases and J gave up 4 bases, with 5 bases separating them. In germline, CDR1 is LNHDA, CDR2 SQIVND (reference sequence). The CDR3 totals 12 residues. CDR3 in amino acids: CASSRLYNEQFF. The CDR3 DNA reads TGTGCCAGTAGTAGACTGTACAATGAGCAGTTCTTC.

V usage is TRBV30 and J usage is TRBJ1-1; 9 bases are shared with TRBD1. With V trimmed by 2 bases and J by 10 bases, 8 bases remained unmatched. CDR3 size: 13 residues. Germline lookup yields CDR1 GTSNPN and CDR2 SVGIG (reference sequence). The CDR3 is CAWSLPGQGRAFF. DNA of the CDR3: TGTGCCTGGAGTCTCCCCGGACAGGGGAGAGCTTTCTTT. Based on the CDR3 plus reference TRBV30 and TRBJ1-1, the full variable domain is SQTIHQWPATLVQPVGSPLSLECTVEGTSNPNLYWYRQAAGRGLQLLFYSVGIGQISSEVPQNLSASRPQDRQFILSSKKLLLSDSGFYLCAWSLPGQGRAFFGQGTRLTVV.

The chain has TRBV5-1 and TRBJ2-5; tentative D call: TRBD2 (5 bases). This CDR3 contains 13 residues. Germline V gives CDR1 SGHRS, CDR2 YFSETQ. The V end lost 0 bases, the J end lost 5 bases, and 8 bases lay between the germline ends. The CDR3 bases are TGCGCCAGCAGCTTGGCGGGATGGGAGACCCAGTACTTC. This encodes CASSLAGWETQYF.

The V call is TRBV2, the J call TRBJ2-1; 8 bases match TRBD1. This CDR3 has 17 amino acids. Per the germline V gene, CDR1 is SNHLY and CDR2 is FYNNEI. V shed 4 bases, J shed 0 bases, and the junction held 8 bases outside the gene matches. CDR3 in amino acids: CASSGTDRGRSYNEQFF. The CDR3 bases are TGTGCCAGCAGTGGCACTGACAGGGGTCGCTCCTACAATGAGCAGTTCTTC.

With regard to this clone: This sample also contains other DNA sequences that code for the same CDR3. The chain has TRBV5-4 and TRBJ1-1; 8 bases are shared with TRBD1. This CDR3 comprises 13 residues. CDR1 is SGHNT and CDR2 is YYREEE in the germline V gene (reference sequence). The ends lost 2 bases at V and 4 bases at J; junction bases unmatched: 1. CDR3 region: CASSLDRGTEAFF. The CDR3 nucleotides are TGTGCCAGCAGCTTAGACAGGGGCACTGAAGCTTTCTTT. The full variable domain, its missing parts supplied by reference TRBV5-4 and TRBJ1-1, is ETGVTQSPTHLIKTRGQQVTLRCSSQSGHNTVSWYQQALGQGPQFIFQYYREEENGRGNFPPRFSGLQFPNYSSELNVNALELDDSALYLCASSLDRGTEAFFGQGTRLTVV.

This chain's CDR3 is CASSYANNEQFF. The DNA of the CDR3 is TGTGCCAGCAGTTACGCGAACAATGAGCAGTTCTTC. The chain employs TRBV6-2 or TRBV6-3 and TRBJ2-1; no firm D call. This CDR3 has 12 amino acids. With 2 bases removed from V and 5 bases from J, the gap between germline ends came to 4 bases. The V gene's germline CDR1 is MNHEY and CDR2 SVGEGT.

Written as DNA, the CDR3 is TGTGCCAGCAGCGGAGGCGGTGAGCAGTTCTTC. It translates to CASSGGGEQFF. The V and J genes are TRBV9 and TRBJ2-1; D remains unclear. Germline lookup yields CDR1 SGDLS and CDR2 YYNGEE. This CDR3 comprises 11 residues. V gave up 3 bases and J gave up 9 bases, with 7 bases separating them. The full variable domain, completed using reference TRBV9 and TRBJ2-1, is DSGVTQTPKHLITATGQRVTLRCSPRSGDLSVYWYQQSLDQGLQFLIQYYNGEERAKGNILERFSAQQFPDLHSELNLSSLELGDSALYFCASSGGGEQFFGPGTRLTVL.

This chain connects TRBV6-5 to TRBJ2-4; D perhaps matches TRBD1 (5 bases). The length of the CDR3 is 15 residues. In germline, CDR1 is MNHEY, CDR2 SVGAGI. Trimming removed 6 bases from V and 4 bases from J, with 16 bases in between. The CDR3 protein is CASSPHQGGKNIQYF. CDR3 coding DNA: TGTGCCAGCAGCCCGCACCAGGGTGGAAAAAACATTCAGTACTTC.

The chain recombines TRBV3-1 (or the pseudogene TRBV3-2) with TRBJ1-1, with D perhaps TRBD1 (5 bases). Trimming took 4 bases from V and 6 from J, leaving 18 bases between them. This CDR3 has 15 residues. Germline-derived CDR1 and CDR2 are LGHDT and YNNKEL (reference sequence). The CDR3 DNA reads TGTGCCAGCAGCCGAGACCCCAGGGTGACCCCTGAAGCTTTCTTT. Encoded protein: CASSRDPRVTPEAFF.

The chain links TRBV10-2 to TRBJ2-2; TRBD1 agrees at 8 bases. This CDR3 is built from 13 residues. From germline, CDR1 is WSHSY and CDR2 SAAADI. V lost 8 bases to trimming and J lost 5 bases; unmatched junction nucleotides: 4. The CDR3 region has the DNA TGCGCCAGCGGATGGACAGGGACCGGGGAGCTGTTTTTT. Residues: CASGWTGTGELFF.

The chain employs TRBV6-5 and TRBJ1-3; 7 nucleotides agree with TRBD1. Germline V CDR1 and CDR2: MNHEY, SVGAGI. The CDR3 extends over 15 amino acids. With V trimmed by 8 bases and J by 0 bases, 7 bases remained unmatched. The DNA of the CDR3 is TGTGCCAGCTCGGGACAGCCATTCTCTGGAAACACCATATATTTT. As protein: CASSGQPFSGNTIYF.

The CDR3 sequence is CASSALPDSWNEQFF. CDR3 DNA sequence: TGTGCCAGCTCAGCCCTACCGGACAGCTGGAATGAGCAGTTCTTC. The chain carries TRBV18 and TRBJ2-1; tentative D call: TRBD1 (6 bases). The germline CDR1 and CDR2 sequences are KGHSH and LQKENI. The V end lost 5 bases, the J end lost 7 bases, and 18 bases lay between the germline ends. The CDR3 sequence is 15 residues long.

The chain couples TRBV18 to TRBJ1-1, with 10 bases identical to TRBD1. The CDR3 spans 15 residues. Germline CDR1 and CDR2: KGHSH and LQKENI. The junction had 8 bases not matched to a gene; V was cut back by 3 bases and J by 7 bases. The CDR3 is CASSPSSTGGVEAFF. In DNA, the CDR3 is TGTGCCAGCTCACCTTCCTCGACAGGGGGCGTTGAAGCTTTCTTT.

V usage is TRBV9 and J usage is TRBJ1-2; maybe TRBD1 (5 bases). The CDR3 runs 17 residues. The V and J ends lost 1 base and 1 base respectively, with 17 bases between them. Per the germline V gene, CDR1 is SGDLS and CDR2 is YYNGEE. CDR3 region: CASSVTPDSPDNYGYTF. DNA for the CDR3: TGTGCCAGCAGCGTAACCCCAGACAGTCCTGATAACTATGGCTACACCTTC.

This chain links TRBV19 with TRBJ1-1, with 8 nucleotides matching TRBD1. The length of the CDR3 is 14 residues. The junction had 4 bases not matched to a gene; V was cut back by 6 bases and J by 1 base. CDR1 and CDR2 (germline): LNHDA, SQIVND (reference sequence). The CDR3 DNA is TGTGCCAGTAGAGGACAGGGTCCGAACACTGAAGCTTTCTTT. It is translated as CASRGQGPNTEAFF.

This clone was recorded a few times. CDR3 in DNA: TGCGCCAGCAGCTTGGTTACTAGCGGGGGCCCCTACAATGAGCAGTTCTTC. It is translated as CASSLVTSGGPYNEQFF. The J gene is TRBJ2-1, the V gene TRBV5-1; 11 positions agree with TRBD2. Trimming removed 0 bases from V and 2 bases from J; junction bases left unmatched: 4. CDR1 SGHRS and CDR2 YFSETQ come from the germline V gene. The CDR3 consists of 17 residues.

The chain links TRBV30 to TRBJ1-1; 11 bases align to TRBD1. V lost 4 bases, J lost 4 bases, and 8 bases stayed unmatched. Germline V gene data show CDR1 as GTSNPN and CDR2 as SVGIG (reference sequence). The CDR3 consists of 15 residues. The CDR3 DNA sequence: TGTGCCTGGAATGGACAGGGGGCGGTCATCACTGAAGCTTTCTTT. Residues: CAWNGQGAVITEAFF.

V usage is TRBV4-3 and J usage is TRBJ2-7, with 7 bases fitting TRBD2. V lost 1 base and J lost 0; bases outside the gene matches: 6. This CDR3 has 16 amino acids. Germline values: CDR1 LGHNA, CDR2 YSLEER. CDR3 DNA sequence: TGCGCCAGCAGCCAAGCCCTAGCGGAGGGCTCCTACGAGCAGTACTTC. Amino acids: CASSQALAEGSYEQYF.

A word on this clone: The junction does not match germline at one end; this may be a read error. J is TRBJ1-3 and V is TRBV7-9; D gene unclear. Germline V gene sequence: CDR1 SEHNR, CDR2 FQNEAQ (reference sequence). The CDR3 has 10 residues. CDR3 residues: CASSPLGRDF. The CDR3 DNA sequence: TGTGCCAGCAGCCCACTAGGGAGGGATTTT.

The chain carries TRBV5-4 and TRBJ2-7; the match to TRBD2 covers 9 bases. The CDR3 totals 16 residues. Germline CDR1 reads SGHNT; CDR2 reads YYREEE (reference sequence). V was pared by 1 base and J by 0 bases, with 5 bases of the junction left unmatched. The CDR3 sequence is CASSLMGAGGSYEQYF. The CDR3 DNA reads TGTGCCAGCAGCTTGATGGGAGCGGGAGGCTCCTACGAGCAGTACTTC.

In nucleotides, the CDR3 is TGTGCCAGCCTCACCGGGACTAGCGGGAGAACCTACAATGAGCAGTTCTTC. Translated: CASLTGTSGRTYNEQFF. V is TRBV2 and J is TRBJ2-1; TRBD2 aligns across 14 bases. This CDR3 is 17 amino acids long. V lost 8 bases and J lost 2; bases outside the gene matches: 8. Germline CDR1 is SNHLY and CDR2 is FYNNEI.

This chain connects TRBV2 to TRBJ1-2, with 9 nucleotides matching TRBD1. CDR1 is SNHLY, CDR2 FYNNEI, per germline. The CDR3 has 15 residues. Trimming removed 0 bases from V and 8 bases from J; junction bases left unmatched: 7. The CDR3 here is CASSEALKTGGGYTF. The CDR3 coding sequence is TGTGCCAGCAGTGAAGCGCTGAAGACAGGGGGGGGCTACACCTTC.

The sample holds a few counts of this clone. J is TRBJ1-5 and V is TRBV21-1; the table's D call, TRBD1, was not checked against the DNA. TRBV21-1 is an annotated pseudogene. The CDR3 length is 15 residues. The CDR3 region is CASSHPGQEIQPQHF. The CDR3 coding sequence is TGTGCCAGCAGCCATCCGGGACAGGAGATTCAGCCCCAGCATTTT.

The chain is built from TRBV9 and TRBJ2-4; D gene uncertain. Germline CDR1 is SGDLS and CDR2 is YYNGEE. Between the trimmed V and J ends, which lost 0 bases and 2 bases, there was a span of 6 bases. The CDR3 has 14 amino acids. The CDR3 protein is CASSVGGSKNIQYF. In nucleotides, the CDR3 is TGTGCCAGCAGCGTAGGCGGATCCAAAAACATTCAGTACTTC.

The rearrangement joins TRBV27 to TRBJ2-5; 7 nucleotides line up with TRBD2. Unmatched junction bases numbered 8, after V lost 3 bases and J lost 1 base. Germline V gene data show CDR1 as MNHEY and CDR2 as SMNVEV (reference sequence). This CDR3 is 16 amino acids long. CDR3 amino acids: CASSFPPPGGQETQYF. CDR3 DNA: TGTGCCAGCAGTTTTCCCCCCCCGGGGGGCCAAGAGACCCAGTACTTC.

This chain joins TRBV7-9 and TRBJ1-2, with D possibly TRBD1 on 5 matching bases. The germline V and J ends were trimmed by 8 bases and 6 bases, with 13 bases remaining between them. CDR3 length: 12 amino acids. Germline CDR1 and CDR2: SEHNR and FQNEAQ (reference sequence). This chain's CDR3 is CASSHGADGYTF. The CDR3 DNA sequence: TGTGCCAGCTCGCATGGGGCGGATGGCTACACCTTC.